Shown below are 12 T cell receptor beta chains from a single sample sequenced in a study of cytomegalovirus exposure and HLA in healthy donors. Primers: 60 Vbeta forward and 13 Jbeta reverse. Profiling relied on immunoSEQ multiplex PCR, and the TCRdb table lists in-frame clones only, not all of them. The sample carries about 94,000 clones, just under 80% recorded once. The sequenced material came from PBMCs. All receptors derive from a middle-aged woman in good health and CMV-seronegative.

This clone was seen ten or more times. V is TRBV7-2 and J is TRBJ1-6; D gene unclear. Trimming pared 4 bases from V and 6 bases from J, leaving 7 bases between. The CDR3 is 13 amino acids. Germline CDR1 reads SGHTA; CDR2 reads FQGNSA. CDR3 protein: CASSSTLNSPLHF. DNA of the CDR3: TGTGCCAGCAGCTCGACTCTTAATTCACCCCTCCACTTT.

V usage is TRBV4-3 and J usage is TRBJ1-1; a weak D match, TRBD1 (6 bases). Deletions cut 0 bases from V and 1 base from J, with 15 bases between. Per germline, CDR1 LGHNA and CDR2 YSLEER. This CDR3 is 17 amino acids long. This CDR3 is CASSQDLQGAPNTEAFF. The CDR3 DNA sequence: TGCGCCAGCAGCCAAGATTTACAGGGCGCCCCGAACACTGAAGCTTTCTTT.

The chain is built from TRBV30 and TRBJ1-4; unclear D gene. V lost 7 bases and J lost 0, with 9 bases in between. The CDR3 loop spans 13 amino acids. Germline V gene lookup returns CDR1 GTSNPN and CDR2 SVGIG (reference sequence). The CDR3 protein is CAYTPATNEKLFF. The CDR3, as DNA: TGTGCCTACACGCCAGCAACTAATGAAAAACTGTTTTTT. Drawing the rest from reference TRBV30 and TRBJ1-4, the complete variable domain is SQTIHQWPATLVQPVGSPLSLECTVEGTSNPNLYWYRQAAGRGLQLLFYSVGIGQISSEVPQNLSASRPQDRQFILSSKKLLLSDSGFYLCAYTPATNEKLFFGSGTQLSVL.

V gene TRBV11-1 combines with J gene TRBJ2-1; TRBD1 matches at 12 bases. Unmatched junction bases numbered 10, after V lost 2 bases and J lost 8 bases. This CDR3 spans 17 amino acids. Germline V gives CDR1 SGHAT, CDR2 FQDESV (reference sequence). CDR3 bases: TGTGCCAGCAGCTTATTTCCTTCCGGGACAGGGGGCCATGAGCAGTTCTTC. It encodes CASSLFPSGTGGHEQFF.

This rearrangement joins TRBV7-2 to TRBJ2-2; 10 bases are shared with TRBD1. The CDR3 has 15 residues. The germline V gene has CDR1 SGHTA and CDR2 FQGNSA. With 3 bases clipped from V and 6 bases from J, the junction kept 4 bases outside the gene matches. The CDR3 reads CASSFGQGGSGELFF. In nucleotides, the CDR3 is TGTGCCAGCAGCTTTGGACAGGGGGGTTCCGGGGAGCTGTTTTTT.

The chain joins TRBV28 to TRBJ1-4, with 9 bases lining up with TRBD1. Germline-derived CDR1 and CDR2 are MDHEN and SYDVKM. V gave up 0 bases and J gave up 8 bases; unmatched junction bases: 4. The CDR3 loop spans 15 amino acids. CDR3 residues: CASSLWGQGREKLFF. The CDR3, as DNA: TGTGCCAGCAGTTTATGGGGACAGGGAAGGGAAAAACTGTTTTTT.

This clone was counted a single time. The chain recombines TRBV10-3 with TRBJ2-1; D not resolved. Germline V gene data show CDR1 as ENHRY and CDR2 as SYGVKD. V gave up 0 bases and J gave up 9 bases, with 9 bases separating them. This CDR3 comprises 13 residues. Here the CDR3 reads CAISESDLSEQFF. DNA for the CDR3: TGTGCCATCAGTGAGTCAGATCTGAGTGAGCAGTTCTTC.

The gene calls are TRBV21-1 and TRBJ1-1; the table's D call TRBD1 went unverified against the DNA. TRBV21-1 is a known pseudogene. The CDR3 covers 14 residues. CDR3 residues: CASSNQGSIAEAFF. The CDR3, as DNA: TGTGCCAGCAGCAACCAGGGTAGCATCGCTGAAGCTTTCTTT.

In this sample, this clone turned up once. This chain uses TRBV9 with TRBJ2-7; 8 positions match TRBD2. The germline V gene has CDR1 SGDLS and CDR2 YYNGEE. The CDR3 runs 15 residues. Trimming at V came to 0 bases and at J to 0 bases, leaving 2 bases not matched to a gene. The CDR3 coding sequence is TGTGCCAGCAGCGTAGACGGGGGGGCCTCCTACGAGCAGTACTTC. It specifies CASSVDGGASYEQYF.

The sample holds a few counts of this clone. The rearrangement uses TRBV2 and TRBJ1-1, with 8 nucleotides matching TRBD1. Trimming at V came to 6 bases and at J to 2 bases, leaving 8 bases not matched to a gene. The CDR3 covers 15 residues. Germline lookup yields CDR1 SNHLY and CDR2 FYNNEI. This chain's CDR3 is CASRAGQGLNTEAFF. The CDR3 region has the DNA TGTGCCAGCAGAGCAGGACAGGGTTTAAACACTGAAGCTTTCTTT.

The chain has TRBV5-1 and TRBJ2-7; TRBD1 matches at 11 bases. With 6 bases clipped from V and 3 bases from J, the junction kept 5 bases outside the gene matches. CDR3 size: 14 residues. Germline loops: CDR1 SGHRS, CDR2 YFSETQ. The DNA for the CDR3 is TGCGCCAGCAAGGAGGGGACAGGGGGCTACGAGCAGTACTTC. Encoded protein: CASKEGTGGYEQYF.

The chain links TRBV5-1 to TRBJ2-7; 12 bases match TRBD1. From germline, CDR1 is SGHRS and CDR2 YFSETQ. This CDR3 spans 15 amino acids. V trimming: 4 bases; J trimming: 7 bases; junction bases outside the gene matches: 9. CDR3 DNA: TGCGCCAGCAGCAATTGGGGACAGGGGGCGCAAGAGCAGTACTTC. Its protein product is CASSNWGQGAQEQYF.